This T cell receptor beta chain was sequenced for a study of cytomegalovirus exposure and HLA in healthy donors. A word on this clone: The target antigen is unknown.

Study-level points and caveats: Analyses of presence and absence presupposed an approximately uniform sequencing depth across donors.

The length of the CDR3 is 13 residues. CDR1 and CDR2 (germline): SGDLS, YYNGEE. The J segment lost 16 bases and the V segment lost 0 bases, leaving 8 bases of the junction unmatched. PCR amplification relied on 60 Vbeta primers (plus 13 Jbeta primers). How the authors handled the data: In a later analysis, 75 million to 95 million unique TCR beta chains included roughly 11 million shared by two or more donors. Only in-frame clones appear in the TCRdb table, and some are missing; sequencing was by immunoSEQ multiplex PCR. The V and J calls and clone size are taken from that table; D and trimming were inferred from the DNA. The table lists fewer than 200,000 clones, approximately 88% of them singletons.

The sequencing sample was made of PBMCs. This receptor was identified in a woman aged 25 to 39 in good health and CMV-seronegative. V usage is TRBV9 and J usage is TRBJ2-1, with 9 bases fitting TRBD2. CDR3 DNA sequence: TGTGCCAGCAGCGTAGATCAAAGCGGGGGGCTTTTCTTC. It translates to CASSVDQSGGLFF.